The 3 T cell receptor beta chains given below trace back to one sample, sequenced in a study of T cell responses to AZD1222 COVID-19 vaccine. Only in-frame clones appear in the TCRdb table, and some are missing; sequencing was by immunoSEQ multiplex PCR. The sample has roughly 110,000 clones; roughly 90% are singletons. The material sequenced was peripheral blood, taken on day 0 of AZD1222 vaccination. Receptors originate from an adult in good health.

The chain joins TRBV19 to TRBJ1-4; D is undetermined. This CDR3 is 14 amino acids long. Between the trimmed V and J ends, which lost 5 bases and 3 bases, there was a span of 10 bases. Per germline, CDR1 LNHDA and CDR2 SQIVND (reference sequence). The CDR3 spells CASSRGAANEKLFF. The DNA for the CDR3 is TGTGCCAGTAGTCGGGGAGCGGCTAATGAAAAACTGTTTTTT.

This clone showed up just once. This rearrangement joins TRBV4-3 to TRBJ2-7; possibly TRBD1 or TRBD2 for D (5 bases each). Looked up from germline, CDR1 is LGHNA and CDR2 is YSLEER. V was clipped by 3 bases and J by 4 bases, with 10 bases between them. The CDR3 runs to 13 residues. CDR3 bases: TGCGCCAGCAGCCAGTTCGAGGGGTACGAGCAGTACTTC. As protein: CASSQFEGYEQYF.

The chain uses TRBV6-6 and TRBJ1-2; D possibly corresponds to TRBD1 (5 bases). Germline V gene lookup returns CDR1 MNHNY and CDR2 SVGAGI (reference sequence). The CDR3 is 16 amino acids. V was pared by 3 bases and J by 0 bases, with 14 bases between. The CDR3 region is CASSYGTLEANYGYTF. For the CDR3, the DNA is TGTGCCAGCAGTTATGGGACGCTAGAGGCTAACTATGGCTACACCTTC.